These 3 T cell receptor beta chains were all obtained from the same sample, sequenced in a study of blood T cell repertoires in COVID-19. Assay: immunoSEQ multiplex PCR; the TCRdb copy retains only in-frame clones and omits some. The repertoire holds fewer than 150,000 clones, with over 75% as singletons. The material sequenced was PBMCs or T cells enriched from blood (not recorded which). The origin of the receptors is a man aged 45-65 years in a cohort exposed to, infected with or recovered from COVID-19 (not recorded which).

The chain carries TRBV19 and TRBJ2-6, with D perhaps matching TRBD1 (5 bases). The V end lost 3 bases, the J end lost 2 bases, and 11 bases lay between the germline ends. The CDR3 loop spans 16 amino acids. Germline V gives CDR1 LNHDA, CDR2 SQIVND (reference sequence). The CDR3 loop is CASSIGAFPGANVLTF. The CDR3 nucleotides read TGTGCCAGTAGTATTGGGGCATTCCCTGGGGCCAACGTCCTGACTTTC.

This clone was found once. This chain connects TRBV2 to TRBJ1-5; 7 bases match TRBD1. Germline lookup yields CDR1 SNHLY and CDR2 FYNNEI. Unmatched junction bases numbered 7, after V lost 6 bases and J lost 5 bases. The CDR3 length is 14 residues. CDR3 DNA sequence: TGTGCCAGCAGCGGGTCCAGGGGGGATCAGCCCCAGCATTTT. Its protein is CASSGSRGDQPQHF.

The chain employs TRBV10-3 and TRBJ2-7, with D uncertain. Germline-derived CDR1 and CDR2 are ENHRY and SYGVKD. V was trimmed by 4 bases and J by 5 bases, leaving 15 bases between them. CDR3 length: 14 amino acids. The CDR3 bases are TGTGCCATCAGTGCGGATGTAGCCCGGGACGAGCAGTACTTC. This gives the protein CAISADVARDEQYF.